A single T cell receptor beta chain is shown here with its context. The antigen remains undetermined. Sequenced by immunoSEQ multiplex PCR; TCRdb stores in-frame clones only, minus some. Of tens of thousands of clones in the sample, 75% to 95% were seen once. Blood CD4+ CD25-high CD127-low regulatory T cells supplied the genomic DNA template. The source of the sample is a study of regulatory and conventional T cells in RAG deficiency. Germline CDR1 reads MNHNS; CDR2 reads SASEGT. This CDR3 comprises 13 residues. The V and J ends lost 6 bases and 2 bases respectively, with 11 bases between them. Broader study findings: Omenn CD25-high CD127-low cells may be activated cells, not true Tregs. Treg unique TCR beta sequences were approximately 95-fold fewer in Omenn syndrome and CID/AS patients than controls.

The sample was also linked to a second study, of regulatory T cells. That paper notes: The PCR used 52 TRBV and 13 TRBJ primers.

The material sequenced was Tregs sorted from blood. The receptor's source is a human donor in good health. The V and J genes are TRBV6-1 and TRBJ2-7; D is undetermined. The CDR3 sequence: CASSNEVPYEQYF. The CDR3 DNA sequence: TGTGCCAGCAGCAATGAGGTTCCCTACGAGCAGTACTTC.